This is a list of T cell receptor beta chains from one sample in a study of T cell repertoires in aging, cancer and after chemotherapy. TCRdb re-called the multiplex PCR reads through MiXCR, storing one row per CDR3 protein. The sample holds over 15,000 distinct CDR3 sequences; over 35% are singletons and the top ten take roughly 15%. Sequencing was done on a sample of blood. These receptors were collected from a human donor with a solid tumor. Each CDR3 is given with its conserved first and last residue. A D gene is named only where the DNA matches it firmly. The size entry is marked missing in some rows and otherwise reads once, few, many or a size class.

V gene	clone size	D gene	J gene	CDR3 DNA	CDR3 protein
TRBV5-6	.	.	TRBJ1-2	TGTGCCAGCAGCAGGGGCTATGGCTACACCTTC	CASSRGYGYTF
TRBV27	.	.	TRBJ2-7	TGTGCCAGCAGTTTGAAGGGTCGGGAGCAGTACTTC	CASSLKGREQYF
TRBV6-1	.	.	TRBJ2-3	TGTGCCAGCAGTGAAGCTTCAGATACGCAGTATTTT	CASSEASDTQYF
TRBV7-6	.	.	TRBJ2-5	TGTGCCAGCAGCCCATATGGAAAAGAGACCCAGTACTTC	CASSPYGKETQYF
TRBV19	medium-sized	.	TRBJ2-3	TGTGCCAGTAGTCCCCGGGGGAGCACAGATACGCAGTATTTT	CASSPRGSTDTQYF
TRBV19	.	TRBD1	TRBJ2-7	TGTGCCACCAGAGCAGGGGGAGCCTACGAGCAGTACTTC	CATRAGGAYEQYF
TRBV6-6	.	.	TRBJ2-7	TGTGCCAGCAGTTACTCTGGACCTTACGAGCAGTACTTC	CASSYSGPYEQYF
TRBV27	.	.	TRBJ2-5	TGTGCCAGCAGTTTTTCGTACCAAGAGACCCAGTACTTC	CASSFSYQETQYF
TRBV19	.	TRBD1	TRBJ2-1	TGTGCCAGCGGGCCGGGACAGGGCAACAATGAGCAGTTCTTC	CASGPGQGNNEQFF
TRBV6-6	.	TRBD1	TRBJ1-2	TGTGCCAGCAGCGACTTTGGACAGGGAGATGGCTACACCTTC	CASSDFGQGDGYTF
TRBV19	medium-sized	TRBD1	TRBJ2-7	TGTGCCAGTAGTAAGGACAGGGAATCTTCCGAGCAGTACTTC	CASSKDRESSEQYF
TRBV5-6	few	TRBD2	TRBJ2-3	TGTGCCAGCAGCTTTATGACTAGCGGCATCCAGACAGATACGCAGTATTTT	CASSFMTSGIQTDTQYF
TRBV29-1	.	.	TRBJ2-7	TGCAGCGTTGAACAGGCCACCTACGAGCAGTACTTC	CSVEQATYEQYF
TRBV6-2/TRBV6-3	.	.	TRBJ2-5	TGTGCCAGCAGTCTCTCAGTGCAAGAGACCCAGTACTTC	CASSLSVQETQYF
TRBV20-1	.	TRBD2	TRBJ2-3	TGCAGCTGGGGAGCGGGGGGGACAGATACGCAGTATTTT	CSWGAGGTDTQYF
TRBV14	.	.	TRBJ2-5	TGTGCCAGCAGCCACCTCCGGGACCAAGAGACCCAGTACTTC	CASSHLRDQETQYF
TRBV7-2	.	TRBD1	TRBJ2-7	TGTGCCAGCAGCTTGGGGACAGGGTTCTCCTACGAGCAGTACTTC	CASSLGTGFSYEQYF
TRBV30	once	.	TRBJ2-7	TGTGCCTGGAACCCTCATGGAAGGACAGCCCCCTACGAGCAGTACTTC	CAWNPHGRTAPYEQYF
TRBV6-6	few	.	TRBJ1-2	TGTGCCAGCAGTTTACCGGAAGCTAACTATGGCTACACCTTC	CASSLPEANYGYTF
TRBV27	.	.	TRBJ1-5	TGTGCCAGCAGTCCAACCGTTGGATCGGGGGCCCAGCATTTT	CASSPTVGSGAQHF
TRBV6-5	.	.	TRBJ1-1	TGTGCCAGCAGTTACTTGGCAGAAGCTTTCTTT	CASSYLAEAFF
TRBV19	few	TRBD1	TRBJ1-1	TGTGCCACGTCGGCCGGGACAGGGGTAGGATTGAACACTGAAGCTTTCTTT	CATSAGTGVGLNTEAFF
TRBV6-1	.	.	TRBJ2-2	TGTGCCAGCAGTGACGAGGGGCTTGGCGGGGAGCTGTTTTTT	CASSDEGLGGELFF
TRBV6-5	few	.	TRBJ2-7	TGTGCCAGCAGTTACTCGGTCTTCAGACCCTACGAGCAGTACTTC	CASSYSVFRPYEQYF
TRBV6-2/TRBV6-3	.	.	TRBJ1-5	TGTGCCAGCAGTTACCTACCGGATAGCAATCAGCCCCATCATTTT	CASSYLPDSNQPHHF
TRBV27	.	TRBD1	TRBJ2-3	TGTGCCAGCAGTTTATCGGTGAAGGGGGCATTAGATACGCAGTATTTT	CASSLSVKGALDTQYF
TRBV19	few	TRBD2	TRBJ2-1	TGTGCCAGTAGTATAGAGGGCGGGAGGGCCGGTGAGCAGTTCTTC	CASSIEGGRAGEQFF
TRBV5-7	few	.	TRBJ2-2	TGTGCCAGCAGCTTGGCCGTCAGCCCCACCGGGGAGCTGTTTTTT	CASSLAVSPTGELFF
TRBV18	.	TRBD1	TRBJ1-5	TGTGCCAGCTCACCGGGTAATGACAGGGGGAGACCGCCCCAGCATTTT	CASSPGNDRGRPPQHF
TRBV7-9	.	.	TRBJ1-2	TGTGCCAGCAGCTTAGCAACGTACGGCTACACCTTC	CASSLATYGYTF
TRBV18	.	.	TRBJ2-5	TGTGCCAGCTCACCGACACTACCGGAGACCCAGTACTTC	CASSPTLPETQYF
TRBV7-9	.	.	TRBJ2-2	TGTGCCGGCAGCTTAGGCAACAGGAACACCGGGGAGCTGTTTTTT	CAGSLGNRNTGELFF
TRBV27	few	TRBD1	TRBJ1-2	TGTGCCAGCAGTTTCGGGACAGGGGTCGGCTACACCTTC	CASSFGTGVGYTF
TRBV12-3/TRBV12-4	.	TRBD1	TRBJ1-1	TGTGCCAGCAGTGGACAGGGGATTGTCACTGAAGCTTTCTTT	CASSGQGIVTEAFF
TRBV6-1	.	.	TRBJ2-3	TGTGCCAGCACCGCTGTCCCCGGCACAGATACGCAGTATTTT	CASTAVPGTDTQYF
TRBV6-2/TRBV6-3	.	.	TRBJ1-5	TGTGCCAGCAGTTACAAGGGCCTCTGGCAGCCCCAGCATTTT	CASSYKGLWQPQHF
TRBV29-1	medium-sized	.	TRBJ2-5	TGCAGCGTGGGCGGGTCTTCGACGGCCGAGACCCAGTACTTC	CSVGGSSTAETQYF
TRBV6-5	.	.	TRBJ2-7	TGTGCCAGCAGCCGCGGGTCGTCTGGCGAGCAGTACTTC	CASSRGSSGEQYF
TRBV27	.	TRBD1	TRBJ2-7	TGTGCCAGCAGGCTAAACCGGGACAGGGGGTCCGAGCAGTACTTC	CASRLNRDRGSEQYF
TRBV30	.	.	TRBJ1-3	TGTGCCTGGAGTGTATCCCCCGGTGGCACCATATATTTT	CAWSVSPGGTIYF
TRBV5-5	.	.	TRBJ2-5	TGTGCCAGCAGCCCCAGGACAGAAGAGACCCAGTACTTC	CASSPRTEETQYF
TRBV7-9	.	TRBD2	TRBJ2-2	TGTGCCAGCAGCTTAGCGTTGCGGGAGTCCGGGGAGCTGTTTTTT	CASSLALRESGELFF
TRBV12-3/TRBV12-4	few	.	TRBJ1-4	TGTGCCAGCAGTTCCCCCCGGGGCCCTAATGAAAAACTGTTTTTT	CASSSPRGPNEKLFF
TRBV30	.	TRBD2	TRBJ2-1	TGTGCCTGGAGTGTAAGGGGACTACTCTCCTACAATGAGCAGTTCTTC	CAWSVRGLLSYNEQFF
TRBV14	.	.	TRBJ2-1	TGTGCCAGCAGCCAAGCCGGGGGACACTACAATGAGCAGTTCTTC	CASSQAGGHYNEQFF
TRBV19	.	.	TRBJ2-1	TGTGCCAGTAGTATCTCTGGAGGACAGAGAAAGCAGTTCTTC	CASSISGGQRKQFF
TRBV7-6	.	TRBD1	TRBJ2-7	TGTGCCAGCAGCGCCGCAGGGGGCAGGGGGCACCCATACGAGCAGTACTTC	CASSAAGGRGHPYEQYF
TRBV27	.	.	TRBJ2-7	TGTGCCAGCAGTTTGCGTAGGGCGGCTTACGAGCAGTACTTC	CASSLRRAAYEQYF
TRBV19	few	.	TRBJ2-2	TGTGCCAGTAGTATGGGGGATCGGGACACCGGGGAGCTGTTTTTT	CASSMGDRDTGELFF
TRBV13	once	TRBD1	TRBJ2-1	TGTGCCAGCAGCCTGACAGGGGCGAATGAGCAGTTCTTC	CASSLTGANEQFF
TRBV18	.	.	TRBJ1-6	TGTGCCAGCTCACCCCAAGCAGACTCCTATAATTCACCCCTCCACTTT	CASSPQADSYNSPLHF
TRBV18	.	.	TRBJ2-1	TGTGCCAGCTCTCCTATAGGGAGCTCCTACAATGAGCAGTTCTTC	CASSPIGSSYNEQFF
TRBV19	medium-sized	TRBD2	TRBJ2-1	TGTGCCAGTAGCATATTAGCGGGAGGTCGTAATGAGCAGTTCTTC	CASSILAGGRNEQFF